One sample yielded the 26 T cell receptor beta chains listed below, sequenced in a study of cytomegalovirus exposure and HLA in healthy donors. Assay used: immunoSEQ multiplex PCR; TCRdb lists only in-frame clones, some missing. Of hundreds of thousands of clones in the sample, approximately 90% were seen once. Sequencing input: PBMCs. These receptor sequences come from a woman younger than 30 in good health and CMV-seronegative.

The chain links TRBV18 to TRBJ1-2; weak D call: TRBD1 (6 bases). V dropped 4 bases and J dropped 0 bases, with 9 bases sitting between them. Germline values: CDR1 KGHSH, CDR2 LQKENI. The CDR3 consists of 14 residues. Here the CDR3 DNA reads TGTGCCAGCTCACGGGACACCACTAACTATGGCTACACCTTC. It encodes CASSRDTTNYGYTF.

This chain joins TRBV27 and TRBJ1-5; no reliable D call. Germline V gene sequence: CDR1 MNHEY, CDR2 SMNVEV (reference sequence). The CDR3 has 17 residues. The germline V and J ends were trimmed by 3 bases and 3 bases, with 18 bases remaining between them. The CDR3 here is CASSLYAVSGNNQPQHF. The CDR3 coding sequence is TGTGCCAGCAGTTTGTACGCGGTCTCGGGTAACAATCAGCCCCAGCATTTT.

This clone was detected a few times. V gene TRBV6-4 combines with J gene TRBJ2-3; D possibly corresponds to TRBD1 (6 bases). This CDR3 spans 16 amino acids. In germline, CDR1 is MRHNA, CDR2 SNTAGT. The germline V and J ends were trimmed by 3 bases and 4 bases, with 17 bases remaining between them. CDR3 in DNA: TGTGCCAGCAGTGAGGTGGGGGCGATCGGGGCAGATACGCAGTATTTT. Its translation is CASSEVGAIGADTQYF.

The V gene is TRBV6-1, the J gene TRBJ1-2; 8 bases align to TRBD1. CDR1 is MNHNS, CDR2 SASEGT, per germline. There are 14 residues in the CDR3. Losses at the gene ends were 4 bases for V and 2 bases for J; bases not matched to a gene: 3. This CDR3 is CASSARTGNYGYTF. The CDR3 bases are TGTGCCAGCAGTGCGCGGACAGGGAACTATGGCTACACCTTC.

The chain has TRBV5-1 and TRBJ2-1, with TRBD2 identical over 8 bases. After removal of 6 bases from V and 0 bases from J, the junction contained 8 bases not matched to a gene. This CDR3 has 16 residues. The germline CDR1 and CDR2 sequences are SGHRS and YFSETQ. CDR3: CASTGLAISSYNEQFF. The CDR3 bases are TGCGCCAGCACAGGACTAGCCATCTCCTCCTACAATGAGCAGTTCTTC.

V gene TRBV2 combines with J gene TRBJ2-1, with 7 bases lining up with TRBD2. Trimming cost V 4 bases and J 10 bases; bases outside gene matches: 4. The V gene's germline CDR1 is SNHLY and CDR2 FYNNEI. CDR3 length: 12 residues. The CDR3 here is CASSGLAGEQFF. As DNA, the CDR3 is TGTGCCAGCAGTGGACTAGCTGGGGAGCAGTTCTTC.

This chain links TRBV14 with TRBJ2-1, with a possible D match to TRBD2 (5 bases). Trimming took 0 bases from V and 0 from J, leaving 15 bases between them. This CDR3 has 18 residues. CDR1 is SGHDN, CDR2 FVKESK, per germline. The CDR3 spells CASSQDGEGFYSYNEQFF. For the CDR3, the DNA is TGTGCCAGCAGCCAAGATGGTGAGGGTTTCTACTCCTACAATGAGCAGTTCTTC.

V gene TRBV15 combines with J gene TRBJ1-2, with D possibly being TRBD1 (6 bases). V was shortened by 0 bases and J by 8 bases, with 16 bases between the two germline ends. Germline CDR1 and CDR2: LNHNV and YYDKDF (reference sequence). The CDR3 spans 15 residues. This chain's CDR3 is CATSRDPTQGNGYTF. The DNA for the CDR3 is TGTGCCACCAGCAGAGATCCGACCCAGGGGAACGGCTACACCTTC. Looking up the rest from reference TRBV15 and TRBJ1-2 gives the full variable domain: DAMVIQNPRYQVTQFGKPVTLSCSQTLNHNVMYWYQQKSSQAPKLLFHYYDKDFNNEADTPDNFQSRRPNTSFCFLDIRSPGLGDTAMYLCATSRDPTQGNGYTFGSGTRLTVV.

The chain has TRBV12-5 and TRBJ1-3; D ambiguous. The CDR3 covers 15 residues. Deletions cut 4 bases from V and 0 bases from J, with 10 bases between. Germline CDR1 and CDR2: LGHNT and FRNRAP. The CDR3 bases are TGTGCTAGTGGTTGGACGAGGGTCTCTGGAAACACCATATATTTT. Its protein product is CASGWTRVSGNTIYF. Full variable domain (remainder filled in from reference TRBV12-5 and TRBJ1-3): DARVTQTPRHKVTEMGQEVTMRCQPILGHNTVFWYRQTMMQGLELLAYFRNRAPLDDSGMPKDRFSAEMPDATLATLKIQPSEPRDSAVYFCASGWTRVSGNTIYFGEGSWLTVV.

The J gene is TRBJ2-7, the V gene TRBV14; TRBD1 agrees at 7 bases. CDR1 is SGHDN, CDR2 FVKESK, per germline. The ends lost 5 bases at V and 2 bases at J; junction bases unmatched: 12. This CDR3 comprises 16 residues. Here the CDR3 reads CASSETGRGNPYEQYF. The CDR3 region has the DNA TGTGCCAGCAGCGAGACAGGGCGCGGCAACCCCTACGAGCAGTACTTC.

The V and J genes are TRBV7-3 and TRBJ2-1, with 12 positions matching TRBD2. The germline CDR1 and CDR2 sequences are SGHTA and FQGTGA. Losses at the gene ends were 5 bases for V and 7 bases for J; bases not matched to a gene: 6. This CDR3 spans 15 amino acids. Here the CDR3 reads CASSLGLAGTNEQFF. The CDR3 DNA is TGTGCCAGCAGCCTAGGACTAGCGGGAACAAATGAGCAGTTCTTC.

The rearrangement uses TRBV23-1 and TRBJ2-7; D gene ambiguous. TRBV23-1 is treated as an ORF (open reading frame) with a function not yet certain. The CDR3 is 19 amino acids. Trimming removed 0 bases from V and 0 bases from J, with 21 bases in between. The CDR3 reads CASSQSNPSEVESSYEQYF. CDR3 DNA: TGCGCCAGCAGTCAATCGAACCCTTCTGAGGTTGAGAGCTCCTACGAGCAGTACTTC.

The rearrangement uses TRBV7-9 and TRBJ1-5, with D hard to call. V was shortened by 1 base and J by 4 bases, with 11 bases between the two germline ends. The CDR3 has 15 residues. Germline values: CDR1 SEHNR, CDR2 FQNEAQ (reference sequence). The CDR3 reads CASSLDGSANQPQHF. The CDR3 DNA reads TGTGCCAGCAGCTTAGACGGGTCGGCGAATCAGCCCCAGCATTTT.

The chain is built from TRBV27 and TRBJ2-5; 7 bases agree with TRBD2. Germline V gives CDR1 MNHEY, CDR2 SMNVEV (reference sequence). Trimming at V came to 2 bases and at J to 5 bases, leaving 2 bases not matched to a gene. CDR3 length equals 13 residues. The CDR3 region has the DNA TGTGCCAGCAGTTTAGTGGGAGGGGAGACCCAGTACTTC. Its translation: CASSLVGGETQYF.

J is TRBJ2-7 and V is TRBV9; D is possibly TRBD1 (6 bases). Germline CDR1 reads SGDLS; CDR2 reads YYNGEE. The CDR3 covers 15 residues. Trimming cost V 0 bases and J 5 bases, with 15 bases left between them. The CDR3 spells CASSVGQGYIHEQYF. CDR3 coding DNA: TGTGCCAGCAGCGTAGGGCAGGGGTATATCCACGAGCAGTACTTC.

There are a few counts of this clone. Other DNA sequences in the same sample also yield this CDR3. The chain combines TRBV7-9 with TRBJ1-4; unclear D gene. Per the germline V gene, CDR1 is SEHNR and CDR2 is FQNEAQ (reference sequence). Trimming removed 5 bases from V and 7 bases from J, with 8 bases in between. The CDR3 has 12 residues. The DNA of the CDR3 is TGTGCCAGCAGCCTGGGAGGTGAAAAACTGTTTTTT. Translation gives CASSLGGEKLFF.

The DNA of the CDR3 is TGCGCCAGCAGCTCTGACAGGGAAAGGAATTCACCCCTCCACTTT. Its translation is CASSSDRERNSPLHF. The gene calls are TRBV5-1 and TRBJ1-6; 7 positions match TRBD1. Trimming cost V 3 bases and J 7 bases; bases outside gene matches: 7. Germline CDR1 is SGHRS and CDR2 is YFSETQ. The length of the CDR3 is 15 residues.

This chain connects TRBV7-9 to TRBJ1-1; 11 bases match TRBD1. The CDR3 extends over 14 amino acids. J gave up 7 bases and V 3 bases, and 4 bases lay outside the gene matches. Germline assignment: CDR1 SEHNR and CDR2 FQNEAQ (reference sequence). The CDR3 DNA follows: TGTGCCAGCAGCTTTGGGACAGGGGGGTTTGAAGCTTTCTTT. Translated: CASSFGTGGFEAFF. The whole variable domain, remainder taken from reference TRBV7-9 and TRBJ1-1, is DTGVSQNPRHKITKRGQNVTFRCDPISEHNRLYWYRQTLGQGPEFLTYFQNEAQLEKSRLLSDRFSAERPKGSFSTLEIQRTEQGDSAMYLCASSFGTGGFEAFFGQGTRLTVV.

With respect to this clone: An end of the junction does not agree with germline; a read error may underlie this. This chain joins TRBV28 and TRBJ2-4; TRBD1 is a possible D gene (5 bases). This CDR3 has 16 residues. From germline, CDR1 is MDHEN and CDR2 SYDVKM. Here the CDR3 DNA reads TGTGCCAGCAGCCCGCCGGACACCAGAGCCCAAAACATTCAGTACTTC. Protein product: CASSPPDTRAQNIQYF.

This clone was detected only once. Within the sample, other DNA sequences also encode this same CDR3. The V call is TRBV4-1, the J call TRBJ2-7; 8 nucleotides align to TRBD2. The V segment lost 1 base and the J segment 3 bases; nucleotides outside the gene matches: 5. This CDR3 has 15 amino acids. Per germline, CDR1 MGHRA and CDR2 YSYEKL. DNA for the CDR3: TGCGCCAGCAGCCAAGTCCCCAGCGGGGGCTACGAGCAGTACTTC. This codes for CASSQVPSGGYEQYF.

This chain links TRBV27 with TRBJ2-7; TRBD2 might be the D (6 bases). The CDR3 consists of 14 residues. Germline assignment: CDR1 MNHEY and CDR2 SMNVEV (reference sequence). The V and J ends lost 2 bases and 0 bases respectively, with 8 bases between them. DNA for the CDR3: TGTGCCAGCAGTTTAACTAGCAACTCCTACGAGCAGTACTTC. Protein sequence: CASSLTSNSYEQYF.

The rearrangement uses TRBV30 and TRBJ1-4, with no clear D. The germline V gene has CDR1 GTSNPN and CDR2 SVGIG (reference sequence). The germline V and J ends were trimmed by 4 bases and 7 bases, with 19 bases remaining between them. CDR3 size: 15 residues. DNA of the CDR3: TGTGCCTGGAACTCCCCTCGACACGAGATTGAAAAACTGTTTTTT. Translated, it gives CAWNSPRHEIEKLFF. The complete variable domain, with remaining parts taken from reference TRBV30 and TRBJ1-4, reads SQTIHQWPATLVQPVGSPLSLECTVEGTSNPNLYWYRQAAGRGLQLLFYSVGIGQISSEVPQNLSASRPQDRQFILSSKKLLLSDSGFYLCAWNSPRHEIEKLFFGSGTQLSVL.

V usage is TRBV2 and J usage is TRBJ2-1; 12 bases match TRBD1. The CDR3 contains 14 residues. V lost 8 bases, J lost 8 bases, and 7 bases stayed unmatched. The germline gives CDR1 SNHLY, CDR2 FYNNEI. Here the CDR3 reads CASGRDRGPDEQFF. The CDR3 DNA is TGTGCCAGCGGGCGGGACAGGGGGCCCGATGAGCAGTTCTTC.

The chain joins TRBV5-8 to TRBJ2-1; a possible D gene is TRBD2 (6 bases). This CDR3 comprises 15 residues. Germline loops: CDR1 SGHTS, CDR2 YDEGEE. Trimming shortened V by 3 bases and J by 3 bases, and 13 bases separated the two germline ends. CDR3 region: CASSWGERGYNEQFF. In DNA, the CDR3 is TGTGCCAGCAGCTGGGGGGAGCGCGGCTACAATGAGCAGTTCTTC. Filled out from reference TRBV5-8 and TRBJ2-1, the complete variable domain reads EAGVTQSPTHLIKTRGQQATLRCSPISGHTSVYWYQQALGLGLQFLLWYDEGEERNRGNFPPRFSGRQFPNYSSELNVNALELEDSALYLCASSWGERGYNEQFFGPGTRLTVL.

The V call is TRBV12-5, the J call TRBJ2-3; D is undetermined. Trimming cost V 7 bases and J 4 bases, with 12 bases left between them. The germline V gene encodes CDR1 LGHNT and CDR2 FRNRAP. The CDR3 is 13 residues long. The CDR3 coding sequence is TGTGCTAGTGCCCCCGGTGCGGCAGATACGCAGTATTTT. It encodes CASAPGAADTQYF.

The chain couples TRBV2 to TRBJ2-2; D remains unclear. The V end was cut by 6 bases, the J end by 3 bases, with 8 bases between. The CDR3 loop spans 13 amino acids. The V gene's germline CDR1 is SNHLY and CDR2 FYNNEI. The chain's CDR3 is CASRTPYTGELFF. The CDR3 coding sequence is TGTGCCAGCAGGACACCTTACACCGGGGAGCTGTTTTTT.